The 26 T cell receptor beta chains listed next were all sequenced from one sample in a study of control samples from healthy donors and cancer patients. TCRdb keeps only in-frame clones here, not all; method: immunoSEQ multiplex PCR. The sample holds under 150,000 clones; 87% are singletons and the top ten take over 2.5%. Material for sequencing was blood. Receptors were obtained from a man aged 55 to 69 in good health.

The chain links TRBV5-4 to TRBJ1-1, with D tentatively TRBD1 (6 bases). Germline V CDR1 and CDR2: SGHNT, YYREEE (reference sequence). V was cut by 0 bases and J by 0 bases, with 18 bases left in between. The CDR3 runs 18 residues. CDR3 DNA sequence: TGTGCCAGCAGCTTGGCCACGGGGGCAGGTGGATTGAACACTGAAGCTTTCTTT. Encoded protein: CASSLATGAGGLNTEAFF.

The rearrangement links TRBV28 to TRBJ2-5; D is possibly TRBD1 or TRBD2 (5 bases each). This CDR3 spans 14 amino acids. The ends were cut back, 4 bases at V and 4 bases at J, with 13 bases in the middle. Germline V CDR1 and CDR2: MDHEN, SYDVKM. The CDR3 reads CASSSGPQPETQYF. The CDR3 nucleotides read TGTGCCAGCAGTTCGGGGCCGCAACCAGAGACCCAGTACTTC.

This rearrangement joins TRBV3-1 (or the pseudogene TRBV3-2) to TRBJ1-1; D remains unclear. The germline gives CDR1 LGHDT, CDR2 YNNKEL (reference sequence). This CDR3 spans 13 amino acids. Trimming removed 3 bases from V and 6 bases from J, with 11 bases in between. The DNA for the CDR3 is TGTGCCAGCAGCCAGAGGGTGCGATCTGAAGCTTTCTTT. Translated: CASSQRVRSEAFF.

The V and J genes are TRBV5-4 and TRBJ2-1; TRBD2 is a possible D gene (6 bases). The CDR3 is 17 amino acids. V lost 4 bases and J 0 bases, leaving 17 bases between the germline ends. Germline CDR1 SGHNT, CDR2 YYREEE (reference sequence). The CDR3 sequence: CASSAGPGMSSYNEQFF. CDR3 sequence (DNA): TGTGCCAGCAGCGCGGGACCCGGTATGAGCTCCTACAATGAGCAGTTCTTC.

This clone appeared a few times. The V gene is TRBV19, the J gene TRBJ1-1; D is unclear. This CDR3 has 12 amino acids. The V gene lost 6 bases and the J gene lost 12 bases, with 17 bases spanning the gap. CDR1 and CDR2 (germline): LNHDA, SQIVND (reference sequence). The CDR3 region has the DNA TGTGCCAGTAGGCCCGGGCCCCGAGAAACTTTCTTT. Protein product: CASRPGPRETFF.

The chain is built from TRBV10-3 and TRBJ2-3; 12 nucleotides align to TRBD2. V lost 10 bases and J lost 5; bases outside the gene matches: 10. The CDR3 consists of 15 residues. Germline V gives CDR1 ENHRY, CDR2 SYGVKD. The DNA for the CDR3 is TGTGCCACCAAGACTAGCGGGGGACAGGTAGATACGCAGTATTTT. Amino acid sequence: CATKTSGGQVDTQYF.

This sequence joins TRBV27 and TRBJ1-1; D gene unclear. Deletions cut 6 bases from V and 4 bases from J, with 12 bases between. Germline CDR1 and CDR2: MNHEY and SMNVEV (reference sequence). The CDR3 sequence is 13 residues long. CDR3 DNA sequence: TGTGCCAGCAGGGGGTTTGTGAGCACTGAAGCTTTCTTT. It is translated as CASRGFVSTEAFF.

This clone is termed medium-sized. The chain recombines TRBV2 with TRBJ1-3; TRBD1 might be the D (5 bases). Germline CDR1 and CDR2: SNHLY and FYNNEI. This CDR3 region has 15 residues. The V end was cut by 2 bases, the J end by 2 bases, with 10 bases between. DNA of the CDR3: TGTGCCAGCAGTGAATTTGGGGCGCCTGGAAACACCATATATTTT. This encodes CASSEFGAPGNTIYF.

Worth noting for this clone: The junction shows a germline mismatch at one end, possibly a read error. Additional DNA sequences in this sample encode the identical CDR3. The genes are TRBV19 and TRBJ2-2; 7 bases are a match to TRBD1. This CDR3 region has 17 residues. Germline lookup yields CDR1 LNHDA and CDR2 SQIVND (reference sequence). CDR3 sequence reads: CASSKGQISQNTGELFF. The CDR3 DNA reads as TGTGCCAGCAGTAAGGGACAGATAAGTCAGAACACCGGGGAGCTGTTTTTT.

The chain combines TRBV5-1 with TRBJ1-4, with TRBD1 matching over 9 bases. V lost 4 bases and J lost 7; bases outside the gene matches: 17. The germline gives CDR1 SGHRS, CDR2 YFSETQ. This CDR3 has 18 residues. The CDR3 loop reads CASSGHTDTGGLGEKLFF. The CDR3, as DNA: TGCGCCAGCAGCGGCCATACGGACACAGGGGGCTTGGGTGAAAAACTGTTTTTT. Full variable domain (missing parts from reference TRBV5-1 and TRBJ1-4): KAGVTQTPRYLIKTRGQQVTLSCSPISGHRSVSWYQQTPGQGLQFLFEYFSETQRNKGNFPGRFSGRQFSNSRSEMNVSTLELGDSALYLCASSGHTDTGGLGEKLFFGSGTQLSVL.

The V call is TRBV25-1, the J call TRBJ1-6, with a possible D match to TRBD1 (5 bases). This CDR3 region has 14 residues. V lost 1 base, J lost 10 bases, and 11 bases lay in between. In germline, CDR1 is MGHDK, CDR2 SYGVNS. In DNA, the CDR3 is TGTGCCAGCAGTGAATTGGCAGGGACCTCACCCCTCCACTTT. This codes for CASSELAGTSPLHF.

This CDR3 is CASSFPGGTYGYTF. CDR3 bases: TGTGCCAGCAGCTTTCCAGGGGGTACCTATGGCTACACCTTC. The rearrangement links TRBV5-4 to TRBJ1-2, with 7 nucleotides matching TRBD1. V shed 2 bases and J 4 bases; nucleotides not matched to a gene: 5. The germline V gene has CDR1 SGHNT and CDR2 YYREEE (reference sequence). The CDR3 is 14 residues long.

V usage is TRBV6-5 and J usage is TRBJ1-6; a possible D gene is TRBD1 (5 bases). The CDR3 covers 15 residues. The V end was cut by 6 bases, the J end by 6 bases, with 15 bases between. Germline V gene lookup returns CDR1 MNHEY and CDR2 SVGAGI. The CDR3 loop is CASRLGGGTNSPLHF. The CDR3 coding sequence is TGTGCCAGCAGGCTCGGGGGGGGAACTAATTCACCCCTCCACTTT.

J is TRBJ1-2 and V is TRBV11-2; 7 bases map to TRBD1. Germline V lookup: CDR1 SGHAT, CDR2 FQNNGV. The CDR3 contains 12 residues. Trimming took 4 bases from V and 8 from J; bases not matched to a gene: 4. As DNA, the CDR3 is TGTGCCAGCAGCTACCACAGGGGCGGCTACACCTTC. Protein product: CASSYHRGGYTF.

The genes are TRBV7-9 and TRBJ2-1; tentatively, D is TRBD2 (5 bases). V lost 2 bases and J lost 9, with 8 bases in between. The germline V gene has CDR1 SEHNR and CDR2 FQNEAQ (reference sequence). There are 12 residues in the CDR3. Here the CDR3 reads CASSLLAIEQFF. For the CDR3, the DNA is TGTGCCAGCAGCTTACTAGCTATTGAGCAGTTCTTC.

In this sample, this clone turned up once. CDR3 DNA: TGTGCCAGCAGCCCAGGGAGACAGAACTCCTACGAGCAGTACTTC. Translation: CASSPGRQNSYEQYF. The V and J genes are TRBV3-1 (or the pseudogene TRBV3-2) and TRBJ2-7; D possibly uses TRBD1 or TRBD2 (5 bases each). CDR1 and CDR2 from the germline V gene are LGHDT and YNNKEL (reference sequence). Trimming cost V 4 bases and J 0 bases, with 13 bases left between them. The CDR3 contains 15 residues.

V is TRBV18 and J is TRBJ1-1, with a tentative D call TRBD1 (6 bases). CDR3 size: 15 residues. CDR1 and CDR2 (germline): KGHSH, LQKENI. V lost 1 base and J lost 4, with 13 bases in between. CDR3 sequence (DNA): TGTGCCAGCTCACCACAGTGGGGGGGCGGCACTGAAGCTTTCTTT. This codes for CASSPQWGGGTEAFF. Variable domain in full (rest from reference TRBV18 and TRBJ1-1): NAGVMQNPRHLVRRRGQEARLRCSPMKGHSHVYWYRQLPEEGLKFMVYLQKENIIDESGMPKERFSAEFPKEGPSILRIQQVVRGDSAAYFCASSPQWGGGTEAFFGQGTRLTVV.

The CDR3 sequence is CASSLGRLAGAKETQYF. The CDR3 nucleotides read TGTGCCAGCAGCTTAGGACGTTTAGCGGGGGCGAAAGAGACCCAGTACTTC. This chain joins TRBV7-9 and TRBJ2-5; 9 nucleotides align to TRBD2. This CDR3 spans 17 amino acids. V lost 1 base to trimming and J lost 3 bases; unmatched junction nucleotides: 9. Germline CDR1 SEHNR, CDR2 FQNEAQ (reference sequence).

This clone occurred a few times. The chain joins TRBV7-2 to TRBJ1-5; D unresolved. CDR1 is SGHTA and CDR2 is FQGNSA in the germline V gene. The CDR3 loop spans 13 amino acids. V was shortened by 1 base and J by 4 bases, with 5 bases between the two germline ends. DNA of the CDR3: TGTGCCAGCAGCTTAGGACTTAATCAGCCCCAGCATTTT. Amino acid sequence: CASSLGLNQPQHF.

V and J are TRBV7-3 and TRBJ1-1; D is uncertain. The V and J ends lost 5 bases and 5 bases respectively, with 12 bases between them. The CDR3 contains 13 residues. Germline-derived CDR1 and CDR2 are SGHTA and FQGTGA. Here the CDR3 DNA reads TGTGCCAGCAGCAGTGGTTTTAGGACTGAAGCTTTCTTT. It codes for CASSSGFRTEAFF.

This chain uses TRBV23-1 with TRBJ1-6, with D tentatively TRBD1 (6 bases). TRBV23-1 is classed as an ORF, of uncertain function. Trimming cost V 4 bases and J 4 bases, with 23 bases left between them. The CDR3 totals 19 residues. The CDR3 is CASSPTPYRVKGYNSPLHF. CDR3 nucleotide sequence: TGCGCCAGCAGTCCCACCCCCTACAGGGTAAAAGGGTATAATTCACCCCTCCACTTT.

The chain has TRBV27 and TRBJ2-2; the match to TRBD1 covers 12 bases. The CDR3 runs 15 residues. J lost 7 bases, V lost 6 bases, and 6 bases had no gene match. Per germline, CDR1 MNHEY and CDR2 SMNVEV (reference sequence). Here the CDR3 DNA reads TGTGCCAGCAGCGGGACAGGGGGCATAGGCGGGGAGCTGTTTTTT. Encoded protein: CASSGTGGIGGELFF.

The rearrangement links TRBV18 to TRBJ2-3, with TRBD1 matching 7 bases. Trimming took 0 bases from V and 5 from J; bases not matched to a gene: 8. This CDR3 is built from 16 residues. From germline, CDR1 is KGHSH and CDR2 LQKENI. The CDR3 nucleotides are TGTGCCAGCTCACCACCGTTGACAGGGATGCGAGATACGCAGTATTTT. Its translation is CASSPPLTGMRDTQYF.

This rearrangement joins TRBV13 to TRBJ2-3; 7 nucleotides align to TRBD1. This CDR3 comprises 16 residues. Trimming took 0 bases from V and 6 from J; bases not matched to a gene: 9. From germline, CDR1 is PRHDT and CDR2 FYEKMQ (reference sequence). This CDR3 is CASSLGETGQSDTQYF. The CDR3 DNA sequence: TGTGCCAGCAGCTTAGGAGAGACAGGGCAGTCGGATACGCAGTATTTT.

The chain couples TRBV29-1 to TRBJ1-1; TRBD1 is a possible D gene (5 bases). Germline assignment: CDR1 SQVTM and CDR2 ANQGSEA. The length of the CDR3 is 11 residues. Trimming stripped 7 bases from V and 1 base from J, with 7 bases between. The CDR3 loop is CSGGKNTEAFF. The CDR3 DNA follows: TGCAGCGGGGGCAAGAACACTGAAGCTTTCTTT.

This chain connects TRBV3-1 (or the pseudogene TRBV3-2) to TRBJ1-5; 7 nucleotides match TRBD1. The V gene end was trimmed by 4 bases and the J gene end by 3 bases; junction bases not matched to a gene: 3. Germline-derived CDR1 and CDR2 are LGHDT and YNNKEL (reference sequence). The CDR3 has 14 amino acids. CDR3 sequence: CASSRGTDNQPQHF. DNA for the CDR3: TGTGCCAGCAGCCGGGGGACAGACAATCAGCCCCAGCATTTT.